The 26 T cell receptor beta chains reported below all come from one sample, sequenced in a study of CD8 T cells in ankylosing spondylitis. The study's findings and limits: Seemingly characteristic of ankylosing spondylitis blood was a TCR beta motif consisting of about 8 highly homologous variants.

One entry per CDR3 protein, called by TCRdb with MiXCR from the 5' RACE reads. Of about 700,000 distinct CDR3 sequences detected, around 20% appear once; the ten largest clones hold about 19%. These receptors' antigens are unknown. Sequencing was performed on blood, either unsorted or a sorted T cell fraction (not recorded which). These receptors were taken from a male donor with ankylosing spondylitis.

CDR3 amino acids: CASRNTDTQYF. Here the CDR3 DNA reads TGCGCCAGCAGAAACACAGATACGCAGTATTTT. The chain uses TRBV5-1 and TRBJ2-3, with D hard to call. CDR1 SGHRS and CDR2 YFSETQ come from the germline V gene. The CDR3 covers 11 residues. With 5 bases removed from V and 2 bases from J, the gap between germline ends came to 3 bases.

The CDR3 spells CASSLPAYNEQFF. CDR3 nucleotides: TGTGCCAGCAGTTTACCAGCCTACAATGAGCAGTTCTTC. The chain is built from TRBV12-3 or TRBV12-4 and TRBJ2-1; no definite D call. This CDR3 is 13 amino acids long. The ends were cut back, 2 bases at V and 2 bases at J, with 4 bases in the middle.

This chain uses TRBV29-1 with TRBJ2-1; the match to TRBD2 covers 8 bases. Unmatched junction bases numbered 9, after V lost 2 bases and J lost 0 bases. Germline V gene data show CDR1 as SQVTM and CDR2 as ANQGSEA. There are 17 residues in the CDR3. CDR3 residues: CSVENYNSGDSYNEQFF. The CDR3 DNA reads TGCAGCGTTGAAAATTATAATAGCGGGGACTCCTACAATGAGCAGTTCTTC.

This clonotype was observed a few times. This chain connects TRBV6-2 or TRBV6-3 to TRBJ2-7; D is unresolved. Germline V lookup: CDR1 MNHEY, CDR2 SVGEGT. Trimming removed 5 bases at V and 9 bases at J, with 17 bases between. This CDR3 comprises 13 residues. The CDR3 DNA reads as TGTGCCAGCAGTGGACCACTTGCCCTCGGGCAGTACTTC. Protein: CASSGPLALGQYF.

The chain carries TRBV7-2 and TRBJ2-3; TRBD2 aligns across 7 bases. With 6 bases clipped from V and 6 bases from J, the junction kept 12 bases outside the gene matches. Germline loops: CDR1 SGHTA, CDR2 FQGNSA. This CDR3 contains 15 residues. CDR3 loop: CASRRTRGARDTQYF. Here the CDR3 DNA reads TGTGCCAGCAGAAGGACTAGGGGTGCTCGGGATACGCAGTATTTT.

This clonotype was seen a handful of times. V usage is TRBV4-1 and J usage is TRBJ2-5, with TRBD2 matching 16 bases. Germline CDR1 MGHRA, CDR2 YSYEKL. This CDR3 is built from 19 residues. The trim removed 4 bases at V and 5 bases at J, leaving 13 bases unmatched. Here the CDR3 reads CASSRGSGTSGGALETQYF. The CDR3 DNA reads as TGCGCCAGCAGCCGGGGTTCCGGGACTAGCGGGGGGGCCTTGGAGACCCAGTACTTC.

This clonotype appeared a few times. CDR3 in amino acids: CASDRRIGDEQFF. The CDR3 coding sequence is TGTGCCAGCGACAGGAGGATCGGGGATGAGCAGTTCTTC. The chain uses TRBV2 and TRBJ2-1; TRBD1 might be the D (6 bases). Germline V gives CDR1 SNHLY, CDR2 FYNNEI. CDR3 length equals 13 residues. V was clipped by 8 bases and J by 8 bases, with 16 bases between them.

V and J are TRBV7-2 and TRBJ2-3; 12 nucleotides align to TRBD1. This CDR3 comprises 15 residues. CDR1 and CDR2 from the germline V gene are SGHTA and FQGNSA. The V segment lost 3 bases and the J segment 6 bases; nucleotides outside the gene matches: 4. The CDR3 nucleotides read TGTGCCAGCAGCTTCGGGACAGGGGGCGCGGATACGCAGTATTTT. Translation: CASSFGTGGADTQYF.

This clonotype was seen only a few times. The chain carries TRBV5-1 and TRBJ1-4, with 8 positions matching TRBD1. This CDR3 has 15 amino acids. Germline V gene lookup returns CDR1 SGHRS and CDR2 YFSETQ. After removal of 1 base from V and 6 bases from J, the junction contained 5 bases not matched to a gene. CDR3 loop: CASSLLAGGYEKLFF. The CDR3 bases are TGCGCCAGCAGCTTGTTAGCAGGGGGCTATGAAAAACTGTTTTTT.

The V gene is TRBV5-1, the J gene TRBJ1-2; D is unresolved. Between the trimmed V and J ends, which lost 3 bases and 0 bases, there was a span of 18 bases. The CDR3 consists of 17 residues. Germline values: CDR1 SGHRS, CDR2 YFSETQ. The CDR3 DNA sequence: TGCGCCAGCAGCTCTGGACCCTCGGACGTTGCTAACTATGGCTACACCTTC. Amino acids: CASSSGPSDVANYGYTF.

CDR3 sequence reads: CASSLGTGRLNEQYF. The CDR3 DNA is TGTGCCAGCAGCTTAGGGACAGGGAGGTTGAACGAGCAGTACTTC. This chain connects TRBV7-9 to TRBJ2-7; 8 bases align to TRBD1. From germline, CDR1 is SEHNR and CDR2 FQNEAQ (reference sequence). With V trimmed by 1 base and J by 5 bases, 7 bases remained unmatched. CDR3 length: 15 residues.

V is TRBV6-5 and J is TRBJ1-2; a possible D gene is TRBD1 (6 bases). Germline CDR1 reads MNHEY; CDR2 reads SVGAGI. CDR3 size: 13 residues. The V and J ends lost 1 base and 6 bases respectively, with 9 bases between them. The CDR3 DNA follows: TGTGCCAGCAGTTACTTTCCAGGGGATGGCTACACCTTC. Protein product: CASSYFPGDGYTF.

The rearrangement joins TRBV12-3 or TRBV12-4 to TRBJ2-3, with 9 bases lining up with TRBD2. V gave up 5 bases and J gave up 5 bases; unmatched junction bases: 11. The CDR3 contains 16 residues. The CDR3 loop is CASSTLSGSGGDTQYF. DNA of the CDR3: TGTGCCAGCAGTACCCTTAGCGGGAGTGGGGGAGATACGCAGTATTTT.

The chain joins TRBV29-1 to TRBJ2-3, with no clear D. CDR3 size: 13 residues. The germline V gene has CDR1 SQVTM and CDR2 ANQGSEA. V lost 4 bases to trimming and J lost 6 bases, with 14 bases between them. CDR3 residues: CSVVRAIGDTQYF. CDR3 DNA: TGCAGCGTTGTCCGGGCCATAGGGGATACGCAGTATTTT.

The chain links TRBV12-3 or TRBV12-4 to TRBJ1-3, with 8 bases aligning to TRBD1. CDR3 length: 15 amino acids. The junction had 6 bases not matched to a gene; V was cut back by 5 bases and J by 3 bases. The CDR3 loop reads CASSQPQGVGNTIYF. CDR3 nucleotides: TGTGCCAGCAGTCAACCACAGGGGGTTGGAAACACCATATATTTT.

This clonotype has only a few counts. The chain recombines TRBV5-5 with TRBJ1-2; 7 nucleotides line up with TRBD1. CDR3 length equals 16 residues. CDR1 SGHKS and CDR2 YYEKEE come from the germline V gene (reference sequence). The V segment lost 4 bases and the J segment 2 bases; nucleotides outside the gene matches: 11. The CDR3 region has the DNA TGTGCCAGCAGCAAACCGGACAGGCGAGGAAACTATGGCTACACCTTC. Its protein product is CASSKPDRRGNYGYTF.

This clonotype was detected a few times. The chain links TRBV27 to TRBJ2-3, with D perhaps TRBD1 or TRBD2 (5 bases each). CDR1 and CDR2 (germline): MNHEY, SMNVEV (reference sequence). The CDR3 sequence is 17 residues long. Trimming removed 4 bases from V and 0 bases from J, with 17 bases in between. CDR3 bases: TGTGCCAGCAGTTCCCTCCCAGGGAGCGGTAGCACAGATACGCAGTATTTT. Protein product: CASSSLPGSGSTDTQYF.

The rearrangement uses TRBV29-1 and TRBJ2-1; D ambiguous. The CDR3 is 12 residues long. V was pared by 3 bases and J by 4 bases, with 7 bases between. The V gene's germline CDR1 is SQVTM and CDR2 ANQGSEA. CDR3 DNA: TGCAGCGTTGATTCGGGTTACAATGAGCAGTTCTTC. The encoded protein is CSVDSGYNEQFF.

The chain is built from TRBV20-1 and TRBJ1-2; TRBD1 agrees at 7 bases. The CDR3 is 12 amino acids. Germline V gene sequence: CDR1 DFQATT, CDR2 SNEGSKA (reference sequence). V gave up 1 base and J gave up 7 bases; unmatched junction bases: 3. The chain's CDR3 is CSARGAGGGYTF. DNA for the CDR3: TGCAGTGCTAGAGGTGCAGGGGGTGGCTACACCTTC.

With respect to this clonotype: Sequence at one end of the junction differs from germline and may be a read error. This chain connects TRBV28 to TRBJ2-4; the D gene could be TRBD1 or TRBD2 (5 bases each). Germline V lookup: CDR1 MDHEN, CDR2 SYDVKM. This CDR3 has 16 amino acids. The CDR3: CASSPPLGEAKNIQYF. In DNA form, the CDR3 reads TGTGCCAGCAGTCCCCCTTTGGGGGAAGCCAAAAACATTCAGTATTTC.

This clonotype was seen more than once but under ten times. The chain uses TRBV12-3 or TRBV12-4 and TRBJ1-2; weak D call: TRBD1 (5 bases). Deletions cut 6 bases from V and 6 bases from J, with 11 bases between. The CDR3 extends over 12 amino acids. The CDR3 reads CASSPTVNGYTF. CDR3 bases: TGTGCCAGCAGCCCGACAGTGAATGGCTACACCTTC.

The chain has TRBV7-8 and TRBJ2-3; 7 bases are a match to TRBD1. The CDR3 length is 16 residues. CDR1 and CDR2 from the germline V gene are SGHVS and FQNEAQ. V lost 7 bases and J lost 3; bases outside the gene matches: 13. The CDR3 here is CASTATPGQRTDTQYF. CDR3 bases: TGTGCCAGCACCGCCACCCCGGGACAGCGTACAGATACGCAGTATTTT.

This clonotype was counted ten times or more. The V and J genes are TRBV27 and TRBJ1-6; 10 bases map to TRBD1. CDR1 and CDR2 from the germline V gene are MNHEY and SMNVEV (reference sequence). The CDR3 is 15 amino acids. V lost 5 bases, J lost 7 bases, and 5 bases stayed unmatched. CDR3 nucleotides: TGTGCCAGCAGTGCCACGGACAGGGGGAATTCACCCCTCCACTTT. It codes for CASSATDRGNSPLHF.

The genes are TRBV28 and TRBJ1-5; D gene unclear. Germline lookup yields CDR1 MDHEN and CDR2 SYDVKM. The CDR3 has 12 amino acids. V lost 7 bases, J lost 6 bases, and 10 bases lay in between. The CDR3 loop reads CASTRGFQPQHF. In nucleotides, the CDR3 is TGTGCCAGCACCCGAGGGTTTCAGCCCCAGCATTTT.

The chain links TRBV2 to TRBJ2-5; possibly TRBD1 for D (6 bases). V was shortened by 7 bases and J by 2 bases, with 8 bases between the two germline ends. The CDR3 loop spans 12 amino acids. From germline, CDR1 is SNHLY and CDR2 FYNNEI. The CDR3 nucleotides are TGTGCCAGCAAGACAGGACAAGAGACCCAGTACTTC. Its translation: CASKTGQETQYF.

The V and J genes are TRBV5-1 and TRBJ2-7, with a possible D match to TRBD1 (6 bases). This CDR3 has 13 amino acids. CDR1 SGHRS and CDR2 YFSETQ come from the germline V gene. Trimming took off 0 bases at V and 6 bases at J, with 10 bases between the two ends. DNA for the CDR3: TGCGCCAGCAGCTTGGTAGGGGGTTCCGAGCAGTACTTC. This codes for CASSLVGGSEQYF.